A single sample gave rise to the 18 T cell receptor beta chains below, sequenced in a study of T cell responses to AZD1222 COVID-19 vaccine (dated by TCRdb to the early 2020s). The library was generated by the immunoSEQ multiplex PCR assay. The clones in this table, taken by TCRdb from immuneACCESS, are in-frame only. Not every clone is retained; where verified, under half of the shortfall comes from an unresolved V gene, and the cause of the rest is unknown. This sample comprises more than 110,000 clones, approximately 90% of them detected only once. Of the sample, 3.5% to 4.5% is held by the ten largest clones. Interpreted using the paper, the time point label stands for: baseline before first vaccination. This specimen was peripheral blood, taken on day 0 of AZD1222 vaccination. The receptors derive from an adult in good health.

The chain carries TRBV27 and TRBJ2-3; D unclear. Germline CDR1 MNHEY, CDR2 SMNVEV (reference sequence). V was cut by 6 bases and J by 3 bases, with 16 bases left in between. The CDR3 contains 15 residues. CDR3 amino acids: CASSQIPRRTDTQYF. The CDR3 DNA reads TGTGCCAGCAGCCAGATCCCTCGCAGGACAGATACGCAGTATTTT.

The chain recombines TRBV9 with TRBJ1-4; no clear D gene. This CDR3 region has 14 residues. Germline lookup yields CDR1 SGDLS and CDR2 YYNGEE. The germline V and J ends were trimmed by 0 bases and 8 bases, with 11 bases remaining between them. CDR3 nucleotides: TGTGCCAGCAGCGTAGATGGGGTGGGAGAAAAACTGTTTTTT. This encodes CASSVDGVGEKLFF. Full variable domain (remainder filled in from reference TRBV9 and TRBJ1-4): DSGVTQTPKHLITATGQRVTLRCSPRSGDLSVYWYQQSLDQGLQFLIQYYNGEERAKGNILERFSAQQFPDLHSELNLSSLELGDSALYFCASSVDGVGEKLFFGSGTQLSVL.

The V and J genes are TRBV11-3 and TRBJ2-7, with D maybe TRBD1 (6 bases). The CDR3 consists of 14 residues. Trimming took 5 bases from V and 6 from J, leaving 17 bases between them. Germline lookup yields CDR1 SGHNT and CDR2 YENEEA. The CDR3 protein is CASSHGTPLSEQYF. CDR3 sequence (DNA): TGTGCCAGCAGCCACGGGACACCTCTTTCCGAGCAGTACTTC.

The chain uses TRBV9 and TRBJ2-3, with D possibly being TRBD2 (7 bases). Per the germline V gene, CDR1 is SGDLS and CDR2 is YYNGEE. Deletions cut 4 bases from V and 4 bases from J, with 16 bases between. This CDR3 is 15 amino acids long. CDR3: CASSPQGRGADTQYF. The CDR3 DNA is TGTGCCAGCAGCCCTCAGGGGAGGGGAGCAGATACGCAGTATTTT.

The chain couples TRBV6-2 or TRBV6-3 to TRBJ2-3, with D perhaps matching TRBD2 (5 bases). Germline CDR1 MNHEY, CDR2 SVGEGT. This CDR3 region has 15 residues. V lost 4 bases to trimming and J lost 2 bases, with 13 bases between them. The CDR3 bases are TGTGCCAGCAGTTGGGGTGGACTGAACACAGATACGCAGTATTTT. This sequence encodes CASSWGGLNTDTQYF.

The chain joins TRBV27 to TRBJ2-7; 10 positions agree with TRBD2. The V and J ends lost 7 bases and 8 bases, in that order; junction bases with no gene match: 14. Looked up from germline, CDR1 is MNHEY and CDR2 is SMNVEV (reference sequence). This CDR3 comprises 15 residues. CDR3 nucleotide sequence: TGTGCCAGCACCCCCAGGAGCGGGAGGGGGGGTAAGCAGTACTTC. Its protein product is CASTPRSGRGGKQYF.

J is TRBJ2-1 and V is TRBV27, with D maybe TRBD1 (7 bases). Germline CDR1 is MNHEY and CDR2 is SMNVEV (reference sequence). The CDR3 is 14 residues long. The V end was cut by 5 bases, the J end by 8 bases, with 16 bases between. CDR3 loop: CASSRSGGGYEQFF. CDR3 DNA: TGTGCCAGCAGTCGGTCAGGAGGGGGCTATGAGCAGTTCTTC.

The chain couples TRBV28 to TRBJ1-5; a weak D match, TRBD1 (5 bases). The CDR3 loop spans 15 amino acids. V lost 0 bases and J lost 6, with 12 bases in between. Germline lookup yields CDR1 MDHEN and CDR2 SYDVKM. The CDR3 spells CASSLWGLTSQPQHF. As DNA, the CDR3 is TGTGCCAGCAGTTTATGGGGACTGACGAGTCAGCCCCAGCATTTT.

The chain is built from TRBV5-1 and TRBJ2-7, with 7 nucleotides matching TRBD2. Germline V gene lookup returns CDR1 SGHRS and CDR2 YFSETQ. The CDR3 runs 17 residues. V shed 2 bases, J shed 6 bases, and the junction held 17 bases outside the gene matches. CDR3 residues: CASSFLAGAGVSTEQYF. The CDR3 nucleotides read TGCGCCAGCAGCTTTCTTGCGGGAGCCGGTGTATCCACCGAGCAGTACTTC.

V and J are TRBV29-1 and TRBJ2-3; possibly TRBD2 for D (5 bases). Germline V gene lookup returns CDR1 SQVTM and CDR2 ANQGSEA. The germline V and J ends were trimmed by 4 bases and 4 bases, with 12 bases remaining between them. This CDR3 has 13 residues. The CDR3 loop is CSVAINGADTQYF. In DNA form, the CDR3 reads TGCAGCGTTGCTATAAACGGGGCAGATACGCAGTATTTT.

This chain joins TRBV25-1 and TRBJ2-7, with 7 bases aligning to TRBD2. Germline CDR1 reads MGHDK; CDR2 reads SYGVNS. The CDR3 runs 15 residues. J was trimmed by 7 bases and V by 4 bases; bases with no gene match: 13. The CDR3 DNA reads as TGTGCCAGCAGTGCCGGGGGGACCCCTTTAGGAGAGCAGTACTTC. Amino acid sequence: CASSAGGTPLGEQYF.

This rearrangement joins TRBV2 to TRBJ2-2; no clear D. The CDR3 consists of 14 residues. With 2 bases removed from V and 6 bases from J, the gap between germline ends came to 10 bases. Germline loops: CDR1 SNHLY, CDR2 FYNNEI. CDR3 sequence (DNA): TGTGCCAGCAGTGAAATACCTCCCCCCGGGGAGCTGTTTTTT. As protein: CASSEIPPPGELFF.

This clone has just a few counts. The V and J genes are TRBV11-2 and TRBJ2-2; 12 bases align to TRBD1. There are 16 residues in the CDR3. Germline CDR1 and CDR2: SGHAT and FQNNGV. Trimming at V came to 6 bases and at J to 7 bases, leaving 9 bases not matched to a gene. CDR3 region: CASSIAGTGGFGELFF. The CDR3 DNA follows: TGTGCCAGCAGTATAGCCGGGACAGGGGGCTTCGGGGAGCTGTTTTTT.

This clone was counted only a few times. The CDR3 loop is CATSDFWLHSSYEQYF. The CDR3 nucleotides read TGTGCCACCAGTGATTTCTGGCTCCACAGCTCCTACGAGCAGTACTTC. This rearrangement joins TRBV24-1 to TRBJ2-7; D is undetermined. V was shortened by 1 base and J by 0 bases, with 12 bases between the two germline ends. Germline CDR1 and CDR2: KGHDR and SFDVKD. CDR3 size: 16 residues.

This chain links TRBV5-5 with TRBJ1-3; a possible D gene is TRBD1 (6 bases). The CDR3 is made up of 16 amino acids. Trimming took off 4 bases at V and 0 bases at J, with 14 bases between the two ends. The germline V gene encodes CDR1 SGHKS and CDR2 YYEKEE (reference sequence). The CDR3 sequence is CASSGGRALSGNTIYF. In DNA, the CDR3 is TGTGCCAGCAGCGGGGGCCGGGCCCTCTCTGGAAACACCATATATTTT.

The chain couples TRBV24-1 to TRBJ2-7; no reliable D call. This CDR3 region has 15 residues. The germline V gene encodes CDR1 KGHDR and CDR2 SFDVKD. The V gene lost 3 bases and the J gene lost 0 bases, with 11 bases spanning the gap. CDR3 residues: CATSDQAFSSYEQYF. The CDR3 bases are TGTGCCACCAGTGATCAGGCGTTTAGCTCCTACGAGCAGTACTTC.

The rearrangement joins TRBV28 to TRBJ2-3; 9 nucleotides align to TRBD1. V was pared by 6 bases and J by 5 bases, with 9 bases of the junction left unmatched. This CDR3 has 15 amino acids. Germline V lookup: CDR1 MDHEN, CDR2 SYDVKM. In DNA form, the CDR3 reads TGTGCCAGCAGCCGACCGGGACAGGGAATAGATACGCAGTATTTT. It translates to CASSRPGQGIDTQYF.

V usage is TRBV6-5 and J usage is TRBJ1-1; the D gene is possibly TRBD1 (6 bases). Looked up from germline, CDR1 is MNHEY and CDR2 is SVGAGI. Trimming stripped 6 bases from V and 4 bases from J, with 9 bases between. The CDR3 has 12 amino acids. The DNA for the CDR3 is TGTGCCAGCAGCCAAGGGGGCACTGAAGCTTTCTTT. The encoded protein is CASSQGGTEAFF.